This TCR beta chain stems from a study of blood T cell repertoires in COVID-19. Study background: Acute-phase and convalescent COVID-19 samples originated in the United States, Italy and Spain. T cells, B-cell-depleted T cells, or PBMCs provided the cDNA or gDNA that served as material.

As handled by the study authors: Estimation of nucleated cell counts was performed using reference gene primer amplification. Sequenced by immunoSEQ multiplex PCR; TCRdb stores in-frame clones only, minus some. V and J calls and clone size come straight from that table; D and trimming were deduced from the DNA. In the table there are 45,000 to 55,000 clones, about 86% of which are singletons. V was cut by 5 bases and J by 0 bases, with 14 bases left in between. Germline CDR1 reads SGHTA; CDR2 reads FQGNSA. The CDR3 contains 15 residues. The genes are TRBV7-2 and TRBJ2-7; tentatively, D is TRBD1 (6 bases). Sequenced material: peripheral blood. This TCR derives from a man between 65 and 85 years old with active COVID-19. CDR3 in amino acids: CASSPRDTASYEQYF. The CDR3 DNA sequence: TGTGCCAGCAGCCCCAGGGACACCGCCTCCTACGAGCAGTACTTC.